The 9 T cell receptor beta chains listed next were all sequenced from one sample in a study of cytomegalovirus exposure and HLA in healthy donors. The PCR made use of 60 Vbeta and 13 Jbeta primers. TCRdb's copy holds only in-frame clones and misses some; the assay was immunoSEQ multiplex PCR. The table lists some 60,000 clones. The sample was PBMCs. Every receptor here comes from a male donor in good health and CMV-seronegative.

This chain joins TRBV6-4 and TRBJ1-1; D remains unclear. This CDR3 region has 15 residues. V lost 3 bases to trimming and J lost 1 base, with 12 bases between them. Per germline, CDR1 MRHNA and CDR2 SNTAGT. For the CDR3, the DNA is TGTGCCAGCAGTGAGGCAGCTACTAAGAACACTGAAGCTTTCTTT. Its protein is CASSEAATKNTEAFF.

In DNA form, the CDR3 reads TGTGCCAGCAGCCAAGACTTGACGAGGGGGCGGGCTGAAGCTTTCTTT. Residues: CASSQDLTRGRAEAFF. This sequence joins TRBV14 and TRBJ1-1; 7 bases agree with TRBD1. Trimming took 0 bases from V and 6 from J; bases not matched to a gene: 10. Germline-derived CDR1 and CDR2 are SGHDN and FVKESK. The CDR3 covers 16 residues.

The chain uses TRBV5-1 and TRBJ2-7, with 7 nucleotides matching TRBD2. Germline trimming cut 7 bases from V and 6 bases from J; bases unmatched to any gene: 10. Germline-derived CDR1 and CDR2 are SGHRS and YFSETQ. The CDR3 extends over 13 amino acids. The CDR3 sequence is CASGEGSGLEQYF. CDR3 DNA sequence: TGCGCCAGCGGGGAGGGGTCAGGACTCGAGCAGTACTTC.

V is TRBV5-1 and J is TRBJ2-2, with D maybe TRBD1 (8 bases). CDR1 is SGHRS and CDR2 is YFSETQ in the germline V gene. V was clipped by 4 bases and J by 6 bases, with 22 bases between them. The CDR3 runs 17 residues. As DNA, the CDR3 is TGCGCCAGCAGCCCCCAAGGTCGGACAGGGAGGGCCGGGGAGCTGTTTTTT. Protein sequence: CASSPQGRTGRAGELFF.

V gene TRBV7-2 combines with J gene TRBJ1-3; 8 positions match TRBD1. This CDR3 is built from 14 residues. V gave up 5 bases and J gave up 6 bases; unmatched junction bases: 6. Germline V CDR1 and CDR2: SGHTA, FQGNSA. The CDR3 DNA reads as TGTGCCAGCAGCGACAGGGGAATCTTAAACACCATATATTTT. This codes for CASSDRGILNTIYF.

A remark on this clone: Compared with germline, one end of the junction differs, possibly owing to a read error. The same CDR3 arises from other DNA sequences in this sample as well. J is TRBJ1-6 and V is TRBV9; D unclear. The CDR3 spans 13 residues. Looked up from germline, CDR1 is SGDLS and CDR2 is YYNGEE. DNA of the CDR3: TGTGCCAGCAGCGTGACGGGTAATTCACCCCTACACTTT. Residues: CASSVTGNSPLHF.

The rearrangement links TRBV5-5 to TRBJ1-1; D unclear. There are 14 residues in the CDR3. In germline, CDR1 is SGHKS, CDR2 YYEKEE (reference sequence). Trimming removed 3 bases at V and 10 bases at J, with 19 bases between. CDR3 sequence: CASSWESGASAAFF. The CDR3 DNA reads TGTGCCAGCAGCTGGGAAAGCGGTGCCTCAGCAGCTTTCTTT.

This chain connects TRBV7-2 to TRBJ2-5; maybe TRBD2 (7 bases). CDR1 and CDR2 from the germline V gene are SGHTA and FQGNSA. The CDR3 loop spans 15 amino acids. Trimming left V 2 bases short and J 2 bases short, with 12 bases between. The CDR3 DNA is TGTGCCAGCAGCTTAAGGGGGACTACGCAAGAGACCCAGTACTTC. It translates to CASSLRGTTQETQYF.

Regarding this clone: At one end, the junction sequence differs from germline, possibly due to a read error. Different DNA sequences within this sample yield the same CDR3. V gene TRBV5-1 combines with J gene TRBJ1-6, with TRBD1 matching over 10 bases. This CDR3 spans 15 amino acids. Germline lookup yields CDR1 SGHRS and CDR2 YFSETQ. CDR3 region: CASRWGGTGESPLHF. DNA of the CDR3: TGCGCCAGCAGGTGGGGCGGGACAGGGGAATCACCCCTACACTTT. Full variable domain (remainder filled in from reference TRBV5-1 and TRBJ1-6): KAGVTQTPRYLIKTRGQQVTLSCSPISGHRSVSWYQQTPGQGLQFLFEYFSETQRNKGNFPGRFSGRQFSNSRSEMNVSTLELGDSALYLCASRWGGTGESPLHFGNGTRLTVT.